This paragraph reports one T cell receptor beta chain. The data derive from a study of T cell responses to AZD1222 COVID-19 vaccine. The germline CDR1 and CDR2 sequences are LGHDT and YNNKEL (reference sequence). The CDR3 extends over 16 amino acids. The junction had 10 bases not matched to a gene; V was cut back by 0 bases and J by 15 bases. The protocol was immunoSEQ multiplex PCR, while the TCRdb copy is restricted to in-frame clones and leaves out a portion. Of some 190,000 clones in the sample, 92% were seen once. The clonotype was recovered from an adult who received the AZD1222 COVID-19 vaccine. This specimen was peripheral blood, taken 28 days after the second AZD1222 dose. The V gene is TRBV3-1 (or the pseudogene TRBV3-2), the J gene TRBJ2-1, with 14 nucleotides matching TRBD2. The CDR3, as DNA: TGTGCCAGCAGCCAAGATGGGACTAGCGGGAGAAGATACATGTTCTTC. It specifies CASSQDGTSGRRYMFF.